This T cell receptor beta chain was identified during a study of Tregs in tolerant kidney transplant recipients. This CDR3 comprises 14 residues. The germline gives CDR1 SQVTM, CDR2 ANQGSEA. V gave up 3 bases and J gave up 3 bases, with 15 bases separating them. Assay: immunoSEQ multiplex PCR; the TCRdb copy retains only in-frame clones and omits some. The sample shows about 240,000 clones, around 82% of them seen only once. The sequence came from a human donor in good health. The sample was CD4+ T cells from blood. The V gene is TRBV29-1, the J gene TRBJ2-7; tentative D call: TRBD1 (6 bases). This CDR3 is CSVDGRGLGYEQYF. CDR3 coding DNA: TGCAGCGTTGACGGCAGGGGATTAGGCTACGAGCAGTACTTC.